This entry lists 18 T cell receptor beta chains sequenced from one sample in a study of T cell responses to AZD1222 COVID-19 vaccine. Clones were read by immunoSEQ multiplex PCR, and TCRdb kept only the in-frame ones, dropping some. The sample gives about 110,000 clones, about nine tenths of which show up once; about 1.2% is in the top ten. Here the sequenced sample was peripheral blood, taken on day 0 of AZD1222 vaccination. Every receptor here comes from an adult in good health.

Written as DNA, the CDR3 is TGTGCCAGTAGTAAGACAGGGGGCGGGGACGAGCAGTACTTC. Protein sequence: CASSKTGGGDEQYF. The chain has TRBV19 and TRBJ2-7; 10 bases match TRBD1. Trimming took 4 bases from V and 5 from J; bases not matched to a gene: 5. From germline, CDR1 is LNHDA and CDR2 SQIVND (reference sequence). This CDR3 is 14 amino acids long.

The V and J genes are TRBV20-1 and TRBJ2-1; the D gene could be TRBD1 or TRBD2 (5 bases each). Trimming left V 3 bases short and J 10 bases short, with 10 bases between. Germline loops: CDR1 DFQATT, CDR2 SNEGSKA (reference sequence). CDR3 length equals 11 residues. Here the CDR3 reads CSASRGWEQFF. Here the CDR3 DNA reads TGCAGTGCTAGCCGGGGCTGGGAGCAGTTCTTC.

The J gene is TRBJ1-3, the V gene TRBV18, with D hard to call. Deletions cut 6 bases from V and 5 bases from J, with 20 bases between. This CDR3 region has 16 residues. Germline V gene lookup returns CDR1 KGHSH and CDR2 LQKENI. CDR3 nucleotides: TGTGCCAGCTCCAGTTACACCGGGTCGGTGAGAAACACCATATATTTT. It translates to CASSSYTGSVRNTIYF.

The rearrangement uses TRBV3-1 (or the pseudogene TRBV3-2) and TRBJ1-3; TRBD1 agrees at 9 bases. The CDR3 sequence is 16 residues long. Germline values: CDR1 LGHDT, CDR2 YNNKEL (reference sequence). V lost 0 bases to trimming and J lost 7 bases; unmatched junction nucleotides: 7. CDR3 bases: TGTGCCAGCAGCCAAGAGGGGACAGGGCGGCGGAACACCATATATTTT. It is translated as CASSQEGTGRRNTIYF.

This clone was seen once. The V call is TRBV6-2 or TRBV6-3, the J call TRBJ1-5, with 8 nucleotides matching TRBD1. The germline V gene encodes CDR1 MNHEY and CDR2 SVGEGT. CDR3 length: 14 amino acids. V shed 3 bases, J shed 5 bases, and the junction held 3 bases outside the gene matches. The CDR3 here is CASSYWTGYQPQHF. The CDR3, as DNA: TGTGCCAGCAGTTATTGGACAGGGTATCAGCCCCAGCATTTT.

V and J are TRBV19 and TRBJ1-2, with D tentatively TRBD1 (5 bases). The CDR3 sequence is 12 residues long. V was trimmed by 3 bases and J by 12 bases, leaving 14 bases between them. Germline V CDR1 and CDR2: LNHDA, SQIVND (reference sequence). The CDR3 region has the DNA TGTGCCAGTAGTATTCTTGGGGACGGACACACCTTC. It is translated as CASSILGDGHTF.

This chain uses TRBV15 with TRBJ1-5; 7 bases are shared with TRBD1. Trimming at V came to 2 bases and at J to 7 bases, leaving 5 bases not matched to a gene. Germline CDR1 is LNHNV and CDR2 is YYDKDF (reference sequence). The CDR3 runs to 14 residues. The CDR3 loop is CATSRQGERQPQHF. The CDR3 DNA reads TGTGCCACCAGCAGACAGGGGGAGAGGCAGCCCCAGCATTTT. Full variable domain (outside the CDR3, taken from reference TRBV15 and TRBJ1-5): DAMVIQNPRYQVTQFGKPVTLSCSQTLNHNVMYWYQQKSSQAPKLLFHYYDKDFNNEADTPDNFQSRRPNTSFCFLDIRSPGLGDTAMYLCATSRQGERQPQHFGDGTRLSIL.

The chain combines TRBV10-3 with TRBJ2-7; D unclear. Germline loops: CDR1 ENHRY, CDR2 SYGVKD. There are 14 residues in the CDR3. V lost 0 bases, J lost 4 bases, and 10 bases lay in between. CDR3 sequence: CAISESGKHYEQYF. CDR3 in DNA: TGTGCCATCAGTGAGTCAGGGAAACATTACGAGCAGTACTTC.

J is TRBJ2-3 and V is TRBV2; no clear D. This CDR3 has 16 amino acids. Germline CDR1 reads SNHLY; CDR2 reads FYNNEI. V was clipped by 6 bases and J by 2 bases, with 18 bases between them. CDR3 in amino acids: CASSHSQPSVTDTQYF. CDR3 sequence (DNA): TGTGCCAGCAGCCATAGCCAGCCATCAGTCACAGATACGCAGTATTTT.

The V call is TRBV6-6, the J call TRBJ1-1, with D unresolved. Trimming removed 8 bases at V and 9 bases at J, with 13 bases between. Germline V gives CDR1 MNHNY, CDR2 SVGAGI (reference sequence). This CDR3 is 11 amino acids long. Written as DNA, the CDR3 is TGTGCCAGCGTAAGGAACTCCAAAGCTTTCTTT. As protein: CASVRNSKAFF.

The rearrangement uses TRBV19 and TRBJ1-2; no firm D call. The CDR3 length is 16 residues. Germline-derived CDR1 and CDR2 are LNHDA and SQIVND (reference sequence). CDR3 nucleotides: TGTGCAGTACGCGATTCGATCCGAGATGAGAGACATGGCTACACCTTC. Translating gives CAVRDSIRDERHGYTF.

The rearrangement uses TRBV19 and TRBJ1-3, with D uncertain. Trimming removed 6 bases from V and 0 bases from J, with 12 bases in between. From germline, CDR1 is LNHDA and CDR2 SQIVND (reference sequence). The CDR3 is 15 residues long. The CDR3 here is CASSPQSVSGNTIYF. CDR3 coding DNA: TGTGCCAGTAGCCCCCAATCGGTCTCTGGAAACACCATATATTTT.

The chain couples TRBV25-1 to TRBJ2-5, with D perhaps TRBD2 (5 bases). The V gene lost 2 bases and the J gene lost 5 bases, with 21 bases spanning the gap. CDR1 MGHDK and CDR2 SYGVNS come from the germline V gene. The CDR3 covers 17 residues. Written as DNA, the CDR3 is TGTGCCAGCAGTGAAAGGGCCACGGGCCCCGGGGAGGAGACCCAGTACTTC. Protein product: CASSERATGPGEETQYF.

The CDR3 DNA reads as TGTGCCAGCAGGAGGGCAAGCGGGGAGATCTACAATGAGCAGTTCTTC. This sequence encodes CASRRASGEIYNEQFF. The chain employs TRBV2 and TRBJ2-1, with 7 bases aligning to TRBD2. CDR1 SNHLY and CDR2 FYNNEI come from the germline V gene. The V gene end was trimmed by 6 bases and the J gene end by 3 bases; junction bases not matched to a gene: 11. CDR3 length equals 16 residues.

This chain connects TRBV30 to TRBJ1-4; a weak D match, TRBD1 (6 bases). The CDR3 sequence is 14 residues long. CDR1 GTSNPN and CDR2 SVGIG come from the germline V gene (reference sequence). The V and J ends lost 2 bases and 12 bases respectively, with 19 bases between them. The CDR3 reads CAWSPDRHSMELFF. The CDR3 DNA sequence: TGTGCCTGGAGTCCGGACAGACACTCTATGGAACTGTTTTTT.

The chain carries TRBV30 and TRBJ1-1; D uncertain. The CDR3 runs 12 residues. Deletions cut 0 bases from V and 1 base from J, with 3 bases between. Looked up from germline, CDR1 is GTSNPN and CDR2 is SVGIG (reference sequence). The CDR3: CAWSVRNTEAFF. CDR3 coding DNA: TGTGCCTGGAGTGTAAGGAACACTGAAGCTTTCTTT.

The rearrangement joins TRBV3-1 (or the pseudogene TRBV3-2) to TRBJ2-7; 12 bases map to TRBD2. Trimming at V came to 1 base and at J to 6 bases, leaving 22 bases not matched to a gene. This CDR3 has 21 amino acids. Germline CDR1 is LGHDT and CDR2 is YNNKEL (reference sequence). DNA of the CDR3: TGTGCCAGCAGCCAAGCGCTAGCGGGGGGGCCGGGCAGGGTGTCTCGTCGCGAGCAGTACTTC. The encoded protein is CASSQALAGGPGRVSRREQYF.

The CDR3 protein is CASSDEETQYF. The CDR3, as DNA: TGTGCCAGCTCAGACGAGGAGACCCAGTACTTC. The rearrangement uses TRBV18 and TRBJ2-5, with D uncertain. Germline V lookup: CDR1 KGHSH, CDR2 LQKENI. The CDR3 runs to 11 residues. Trimming removed 5 bases at V and 5 bases at J, with 6 bases between.